A single sample is the source of the 2 T cell receptor beta chains below, sequenced in a study of Graves' ophthalmopathy and Graves' hyperthyroidism. Using RNA transcripts, the TCR beta CDR3 regions were amplified. RT-PCR with HTBI primers came first, then second-round multiplex PCR. TCRdb used MiXCR to reprocess the multiplex PCR reads, holding one entry per CDR3 protein. The sample includes roughly 380,000 distinct CDR3 sequences, 15% of them seen just once. Specimen: peripheral blood. The receptors here all came from a woman younger than 30 with stable Graves' hyperthyroidism.

The chain combines TRBV18 with TRBJ2-7, with TRBD1 matching over 7 bases. The CDR3 runs to 14 residues. Germline CDR1 and CDR2: KGHSH and LQKENI. Losses at the gene ends were 6 bases for V and 4 bases for J; bases not matched to a gene: 9. CDR3 loop: CASSLKQGRYEQYF. CDR3 sequence (DNA): TGTGCCAGCTCTCTTAAACAGGGGCGGTACGAGCAGTACTTC.

This clonotype was detected ten times or more. V is TRBV6-1 and J is TRBJ2-7, with D possibly matching TRBD2 (6 bases). This CDR3 region has 12 residues. From germline, CDR1 is MNHNS and CDR2 SASEGT. V lost 6 bases to trimming and J lost 4 bases, with 10 bases between them. The CDR3 loop reads CASRFGSYEQYF. CDR3 DNA sequence: TGTGCCAGCAGATTCGGGAGTTACGAGCAGTACTTC.